This record concerns one T cell receptor beta chain sequence. Its antigen specificity is not known. Germline is not matched at one junction end, which may reflect a read error. The source of the sample is a study of blood T cells in healthy people across ages (dated by TCRdb to the mid-2010s). About the investigation overall: In model experiments, template switching captured about one uniquely barcoded TCR beta cDNA molecule for every two T cells. The study measured age-related changes in TCR beta repertoire diversity using deep sequencing normalized with unique cDNA molecular identifiers. The donors were divided into four age groups: young (average around 17 years), middle-aged (roughly 40), aged (about 56) and long-lived (82). To avoid experimental bias, donors of different ages were randomly spread across the sequencing lanes. Using the same blood draw, the study looked at two additional independent replicas of 1 million unique cDNA reads for two donors, one aged 18 to 30 and the other aged 80 or older. Paper-wide results and their limitations: Estimates of total diversity based on one million sequenced T cells were considered lower bounds and underestimates. Compared with the aged group, more naive CD4+ T cells, fewer expanded clones and increased TCR diversity were shown by the long-lived group, suggesting age selection. Because the CMV infection status of the donors was unknown, age-related changes in expanded clonotypes may potentially have been confounded. Because profiling used bulk unsorted PBMCs, naive and antigen-experienced compartments could not be compared conclusively. There was a strong correlation between observed TCR beta diversity and the percentage of naive T cells measured by flow cytometry. As age increased, observed TCR beta diversity per million T cells dropped in a roughly linear way, and a significant reduction was already evident by age about 40.

Systemically healthy Caucasian individuals from Russia, 35 to 40 in total and aged 6 to 90 years, were included as donors. Approximately 10 milliliters of peripheral blood were collected from each donor into EDTA-treated Vacutainer tubes. Ficoll-Paque density-gradient centrifugation was used to isolate PBMCs, with at least 6 million obtained per sample. Trizol reagent was used to extract total RNA from the PBMCs, yielding at least 6 micrograms per sample. For every donor, flow cytometry on a PBMC aliquot measured the percentage of naive CD45RAhigh/CD27high T cells. Library construction relied on 5' RACE. TCRdb records Illumina HiSeq 2500 as the sequencer. The second PCR ran for about 6 to 12 cycles and used a J-beta primer mix along with a sample-barcoded 5' primer. A unique molecular identifier was introduced onto each TCR beta cDNA molecule by a template-switch 5' adaptor carrying 12 random nucleotides. Each sample yielded at least 3 million CDR3-containing paired-end reads. The Mint cDNA synthesis kit, primed by a TRBC-specific oligonucleotide, was used to synthesize first-strand cDNA from all RNA. Following uracil-DNA glycosylase treatment, a first 18-cycle PCR with universal primers M1SS and BC2_uni_R was performed on all cDNA. From the authors' description of their analysis: Normalization of each sample was performed by random selection of 1 million high-quality reads, each carrying a distinct molecular identifier. Instead of being binned into consensus sequences, reads that shared molecular identifiers were thrown out. MiTCR, set to a Q25 quality threshold and the strictest error-elimination algorithm, was used for CDR3 identification, clonotype clustering and error correction. A nonparametric unseen species model with Euler transformation was used to estimate a lower bound on total TCR beta diversity. In-frame beta chains were kept once TCRdb had trimmed the public reads at Q25 with fastp and called clones with MiXCR. Each CDR3 protein appears once, grouped with its most common genes and DNA. The V and J calls were not made by the authors but by TCRdb's processing. Across this sample there are over a million distinct CDR3 sequences, with around 39% seen only once. 7.9% of the sample lies in the top ten.

The CDR3 measures 12 amino acids from cysteine to phenylalanine. The retained sequence is limited to the CDR3, 36 bases, with the frame set at the first base. The CDR1 and CDR2 encoded by the germline V gene (reference sequence) are WNHNN and SYGVQD. The rearranged chain carries TRBV10-1 and TRBJ2-3; the D gene is possibly TRBD1 or TRBD2, with 5 bases matching each. Sequencing was done on a sample of blood. The receptor comes from a woman aged 18-29 years in good health. Here the CDR3 is given as CASSDGGDAQYF. Read as DNA, the sequence is TGCGCCAGCAGTGATGGGGGAGATGCGCAGTATTTT.